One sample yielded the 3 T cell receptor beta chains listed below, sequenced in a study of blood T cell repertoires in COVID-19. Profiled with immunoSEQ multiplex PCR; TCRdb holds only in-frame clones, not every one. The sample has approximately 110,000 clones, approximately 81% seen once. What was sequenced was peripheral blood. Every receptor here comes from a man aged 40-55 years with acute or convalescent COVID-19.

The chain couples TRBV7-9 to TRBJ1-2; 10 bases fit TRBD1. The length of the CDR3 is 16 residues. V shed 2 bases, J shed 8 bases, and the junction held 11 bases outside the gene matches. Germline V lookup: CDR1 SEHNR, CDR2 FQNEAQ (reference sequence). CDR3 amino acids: CASSLNPTGGYGGYTF. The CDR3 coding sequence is TGTGCCAGCAGCTTAAACCCGACAGGGGGCTATGGGGGCTACACCTTC.

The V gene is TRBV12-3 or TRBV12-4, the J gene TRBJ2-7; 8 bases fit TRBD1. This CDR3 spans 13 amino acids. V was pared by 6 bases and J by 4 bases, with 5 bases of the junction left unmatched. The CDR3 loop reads CASSRGRWYEQYF. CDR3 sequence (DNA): TGTGCCAGCAGCAGGGGGCGATGGTACGAGCAGTACTTC.

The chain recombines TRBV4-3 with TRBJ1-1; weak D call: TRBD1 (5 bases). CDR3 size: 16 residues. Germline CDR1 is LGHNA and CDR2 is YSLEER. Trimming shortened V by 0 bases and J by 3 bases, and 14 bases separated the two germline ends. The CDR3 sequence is CASSQDSWGRDTEAFF. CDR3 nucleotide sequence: TGCGCCAGCAGCCAAGATTCCTGGGGGAGGGACACTGAAGCTTTCTTT.